Sequencing of this T cell receptor (beta chain) was carried out in a study of blood T cell repertoires in COVID-19. Whole-study context: Whether acute or convalescent, the COVID-19 samples came from the United States, Italy and Spain. T cells, B-cell-depleted T cells, or PBMCs provided the cDNA or gDNA that served as material.

In the original processing: Reference gene primer amplification in the assay estimated nucleated cell counts. Data came from immunoSEQ multiplex PCR; TCRdb stores just in-frame clones and leaves some out. V and J calls and clone size are those listed in that table; D and trimming were worked out from the DNA. The table has about 160,000 clones, about 86% seen once; the top ten hold around 19%. This clone was seen only once. The V gene end was trimmed by 1 base and the J gene end by 8 bases; junction bases not matched to a gene: 17. The CDR3 contains 18 residues. CDR1 LGHDT and CDR2 YNNKEL come from the germline V gene (reference sequence).

Sequenced sample: peripheral blood. V is TRBV3-1 (or the pseudogene TRBV3-2) and J is TRBJ2-1; 7 nucleotides agree with TRBD2. This TCR was recovered from an elderly woman with acute or convalescent COVID-19. This CDR3 reads CASSQVSLRGPRGDEQFF. The CDR3 coding sequence is TGTGCCAGCAGCCAAGTATCTCTCCGGGGCCCCCGGGGGGATGAGCAGTTCTTC.